This T cell receptor (beta chain) was sequenced during a study of cytomegalovirus exposure and HLA in healthy donors. Study-wide results and limits: Highest at DRB1 and lowest at HLA-C, TCR association rates differed among HLA loci in a later analysis. One variant, a missense change in DCLRE1C, was linked in a later analysis to TCR beta V- and J-gene trimming. In a later analysis, specific HLA alleles were associated with 15,000 to 20,000 TCR beta sequences at a 0.05 false discovery rate. The majority of CMV-associated TCR beta chains were reported as apparently HLA-restricted in a later analysis.

There are 15 residues in the CDR3. Germline V lookup: CDR1 SNHLY, CDR2 FYNNEI. Deletions cut 4 bases from V and 0 bases from J, with 9 bases between. Details on this clone: Its specificity is unknown.

60 Vbeta and 13 Jbeta primers were used in PCR. TCRdb keeps only in-frame clones here, not all; method: immunoSEQ multiplex PCR. This table holds tens of thousands of clones, around 78% found once. What was sequenced was PBMCs. This TCR derives from a man between 40 and 49 years old in good health and CMV-seronegative. The chain joins TRBV2 to TRBJ2-2, with D hard to call. The CDR3 region is CASSVKRANTGELFF. The CDR3 DNA is TGTGCCAGCAGTGTCAAGCGAGCGAACACCGGGGAGCTGTTTTTT.